The 5 T cell receptor beta chains below all came from one sample that was sequenced in a study of shared clonotypes between healthy human individuals. Assay: immunoSEQ multiplex PCR; the TCRdb copy retains only in-frame clones and omits some. The sample records roughly 2.1 million clones, about 93% being singletons. Terminally differentiated effector memory CD45RA+ cells were excluded by CCR7 positive selection of CD45RO-negative cells. Specimen: naive CD8+ T cells from PBMCs. The source of these receptors is a man between 18 and 29 years old in good health. Some clones in this sample may be carry-over from other donors' samples.

The chain combines TRBV7-9 with TRBJ2-7; no firm D call. The V and J ends lost 3 bases and 3 bases respectively, with 9 bases between them. This CDR3 has 13 amino acids. Germline lookup yields CDR1 SEHNR and CDR2 FQNEAQ (reference sequence). CDR3 sequence reads: CASSFTEIYEQYF. DNA of the CDR3: TGTGCCAGCAGCTTCACCGAGATCTACGAGCAGTACTTC. The full variable domain, its missing parts supplied by reference TRBV7-9 and TRBJ2-7, is DTGVSQNPRHKITKRGQNVTFRCDPISEHNRLYWYRQTLGQGPEFLTYFQNEAQLEKSRLLSDRFSAERPKGSFSTLEIQRTEQGDSAMYLCASSFTEIYEQYFGPGTRLTVT.

The chain is built from TRBV7-3 and TRBJ2-1, with D perhaps TRBD1 (6 bases). The V end lost 5 bases, the J end lost 8 bases, and 16 bases lay between the germline ends. CDR1 is SGHTA and CDR2 is FQGTGA in the germline V gene. The CDR3 covers 14 residues. CDR3: CASSLAGESYEQFF. The DNA for the CDR3 is TGTGCCAGCAGCCTCGCAGGGGAGAGCTATGAGCAGTTCTTC.

The V gene is TRBV7-8, the J gene TRBJ2-1, with D maybe TRBD1 (6 bases). The CDR3 has 15 residues. Trimming removed 6 bases from V and 0 bases from J, with 12 bases in between. Germline V gene lookup returns CDR1 SGHVS and CDR2 FQNEAQ. CDR3 bases: TGTGCCAGCAGTCACAGGGTGAGCTCCTACAATGAGCAGTTCTTC. This translates into CASSHRVSSYNEQFF.

The sample holds one count of this clone. The chain combines TRBV11-3 with TRBJ2-2; 11 bases match TRBD2. The V gene end was trimmed by 4 bases and the J gene end by 6 bases; junction bases not matched to a gene: 4. CDR1 and CDR2 (germline): SGHNT, YENEEA. The CDR3 consists of 15 residues. In DNA form, the CDR3 reads TGTGCCAGCAGCTCCCGACTAGCGGGATCCGGGGAGCTGTTTTTT. Protein sequence: CASSSRLAGSGELFF.

The rearrangement joins TRBV15 to TRBJ1-5; D is uncertain. CDR1 is LNHNV, CDR2 YYDKDF, per germline (reference sequence). Trimming shortened V by 3 bases and J by 9 bases, and 9 bases separated the two germline ends. The CDR3 runs to 12 residues. CDR3 bases: TGTGCCACCAGCAGGGGTCGGGGGCCCCAGCATTTT. Residues: CATSRGRGPQHF.